This entry lists 31 T cell receptor beta chains sequenced from one sample in a study of blood T cells in healthy people across ages. Primers used in a second PCR of roughly 7 to 12 cycles were a sample-barcoded 5' primer and a J-beta primer mix. TCRdb used MiXCR to reprocess the 5' RACE reads, holding one entry per CDR3 protein. This repertoire shows about a million distinct CDR3 sequences, roughly two fifths found once; its top ten account for around 13%. Sample: blood. These receptors were taken from a man aged 18 to 29 in good health.

J is TRBJ2-2 and V is TRBV4-1, with D unclear. CDR3 size: 15 residues. Germline V CDR1 and CDR2: MGHRA, YSYEKL. With 1 base removed from V and 1 base from J, the gap between germline ends came to 7 bases. The CDR3 nucleotides read TGCGCCAGCAGCCAAGGTGTTGGGAACACCGGGGAGCTGTTTTTT. Its protein product is CASSQGVGNTGELFF.

The rearrangement links TRBV12-5 to TRBJ2-1, with a weak D call TRBD1 (6 bases). The germline gives CDR1 LGHNT, CDR2 FRNRAP. The CDR3 consists of 14 residues. V shed 1 base and J shed 6 bases, with 10 bases lying between them. The CDR3 here is CASGLGQACNEQFF. In DNA form, the CDR3 reads TGTGCTAGTGGTTTGGGACAGGCTTGCAATGAGCAGTTCTTC. Complete variable domain (other parts from reference TRBV12-5 and TRBJ2-1): DARVTQTPRHKVTEMGQEVTMRCQPILGHNTVFWYRQTMMQGLELLAYFRNRAPLDDSGMPKDRFSAEMPDATLATLKIQPSEPRDSAVYFCASGLGQACNEQFFGPGTRLTVL.

This clonotype has more than one count but fewer than ten. The V call is TRBV6-5, the J call TRBJ1-2; D uncertain. The CDR3 runs to 12 residues. Trimming took off 6 bases at V and 4 bases at J, with 9 bases between the two ends. CDR1 is MNHEY, CDR2 SVGAGI, per germline. The CDR3 region has the DNA TGTGCCAGCAGCCCGAGCCCCTATGGCTACACCTTC. Its protein is CASSPSPYGYTF.

The gene calls are TRBV6-1 and TRBJ2-1; possible D gene TRBD2, 6 bases. The CDR3 is 12 residues long. The germline V and J ends were trimmed by 7 bases and 3 bases, with 7 bases remaining between them. Germline values: CDR1 MNHNS, CDR2 SASEGT. Here the CDR3 reads CASKGLYNEQFF. In nucleotides, the CDR3 is TGTGCCAGCAAGGGACTCTACAATGAGCAGTTCTTC.

The chain employs TRBV20-1 and TRBJ2-5; 9 bases are shared with TRBD1. The V gene's germline CDR1 is DFQATT and CDR2 SNEGSKA (reference sequence). V shed 2 bases, J shed 11 bases, and the junction held 15 bases outside the gene matches. The CDR3 is 15 residues long. The CDR3 here is CSARLGQGNYNEQYF. The CDR3 DNA reads TGCAGTGCTAGATTGGGACAGGGAAACTACAATGAGCAGTACTTC.

The sample holds a few counts of this clonotype. The chain is built from TRBV29-1 and TRBJ1-2; D possibly corresponds to TRBD1 (6 bases). There are 13 residues in the CDR3. V shed 6 bases and J shed 3 bases, with 14 bases lying between them. Germline loops: CDR1 SQVTM, CDR2 ANQGSEA. CDR3 nucleotide sequence: TGCAGCGTAGATGACAGGCAGGACTATGGCTACACCTTC. Protein product: CSVDDRQDYGYTF.

Remarks on this clonotype: One junction end does not reproduce the germline sequence, and a read error may be involved. This chain connects TRBV28 to TRBJ2-5; D may be TRBD1 (6 bases). Germline V gives CDR1 MDHEN, CDR2 SYDVKM. This CDR3 contains 15 residues. The CDR3 is CASSLGATGKEAQYF. The CDR3 DNA follows: TGTGCCAGCAGTTTAGGAGCTACAGGGAAAGAGGCCCAGTACTTC.

This clonotype showed up many times. The chain has TRBV9 and TRBJ1-4; D is possibly TRBD1 (5 bases). This CDR3 region has 15 residues. Between the trimmed V and J ends, which lost 4 bases and 8 bases, there was a span of 18 bases. CDR1 and CDR2 from the germline V gene are SGDLS and YYNGEE. CDR3 residues: CASSIDGAIGEKLFF. CDR3 nucleotides: TGTGCCAGCAGCATTGACGGGGCAATAGGGGAAAAACTGTTTTTT.

This clonotype was picked up a small number of times. The chain combines TRBV10-3 with TRBJ1-5; D might be TRBD1 (6 bases). The V gene's germline CDR1 is ENHRY and CDR2 SYGVKD. V was clipped by 5 bases and J by 3 bases, with 14 bases between them. The CDR3 loop spans 15 amino acids. For the CDR3, the DNA is TGTGCCATCAGTACAGACGGGGGGGCCAATCAGCCCCAGCATTTT. As protein: CAISTDGGANQPQHF.

V is TRBV7-9 and J is TRBJ2-7; 9 bases are shared with TRBD1. The germline V gene encodes CDR1 SEHNR and CDR2 FQNEAQ (reference sequence). The trim removed 5 bases at V and 7 bases at J, leaving 3 bases unmatched. This CDR3 spans 12 amino acids. CDR3 sequence reads: CASSRTGEEQYF. DNA for the CDR3: TGTGCCAGCAGCCGGACAGGGGAGGAGCAGTACTTC.

This sequence joins TRBV7-2 and TRBJ1-1; D unresolved. Germline V gene sequence: CDR1 SGHTA, CDR2 FQGNSA. The CDR3 loop spans 13 amino acids. V dropped 5 bases and J dropped 2 bases, with 9 bases sitting between them. CDR3 sequence reads: CASSLKTNTEAFF. In DNA, the CDR3 is TGTGCCAGCAGCCTAAAGACCAACACTGAAGCTTTCTTT.

This clonotype was counted only a few times. The V and J genes are TRBV12-3 or TRBV12-4 and TRBJ2-1; 10 bases are shared with TRBD1. There are 18 residues in the CDR3. V shed 6 bases and J 2 bases; nucleotides not matched to a gene: 13. The CDR3 loop reads CASRGDRGYAGAYNEQFF. The CDR3 nucleotides read TGTGCCAGCAGGGGGGACAGGGGATACGCCGGCGCCTACAATGAGCAGTTCTTC.

This clonotype was detected a few times. The chain carries TRBV12-3 or TRBV12-4 and TRBJ1-5; D is unclear. Trimming left V 6 bases short and J 7 bases short, with 16 bases between. This CDR3 comprises 14 residues. The CDR3 DNA reads TGTGCCAGCAGCCCGGGCTACGAGGTGCAGCCCCAGCATTTT. It codes for CASSPGYEVQPQHF.

In this sample, this clonotype turned up once. This chain connects TRBV20-1 to TRBJ2-3; D not certain. V was clipped by 3 bases and J by 3 bases, with 16 bases between them. In germline, CDR1 is DFQATT, CDR2 SNEGSKA (reference sequence). The CDR3 spans 15 residues. The CDR3 loop is CSASGFERSTDTQYF. The CDR3 DNA sequence: TGCAGTGCTAGCGGGTTCGAGCGAAGTACAGATACGCAGTATTTT.

The V call is TRBV9, the J call TRBJ1-1; D ambiguous. Germline lookup yields CDR1 SGDLS and CDR2 YYNGEE. V lost 0 bases, J lost 2 bases, and 11 bases lay in between. The CDR3 has 15 residues. CDR3 nucleotide sequence: TGTGCCAGCAGCGTAGCACGAACCGGTAACACTGAAGCTTTCTTT. It encodes CASSVARTGNTEAFF.

This chain joins TRBV29-1 and TRBJ1-1; 8 bases are shared with TRBD1. This CDR3 spans 14 amino acids. With V trimmed by 2 bases and J by 1 base, 3 bases remained unmatched. CDR1 and CDR2 from the germline V gene are SQVTM and ANQGSEA. CDR3 bases: TGCAGCGTTGAATATGGACAGGGGAACACTGAAGCTTTCTTT. Its translation: CSVEYGQGNTEAFF.

On this clonotype itself: A much larger clone is a single base away; this may be a read error. V usage is TRBV3-1 and J usage is TRBJ2-1; possibly TRBD2 for D (5 bases). The germline V gene encodes CDR1 LGHDT and CDR2 YNNKEL (reference sequence). V lost 4 bases and J lost 13, with 17 bases in between. The CDR3 extends over 13 amino acids. The CDR3 region is CASSLNYGETQFF. DNA for the CDR3: TGTGCCAGCAGCCTCAATTATGGGGAGACCCAGTTCTTC.

This clonotype was detected many times. The genes are TRBV7-9 and TRBJ1-4, with no clear D. The CDR3 is 12 amino acids. Germline V gives CDR1 SEHNR, CDR2 FQNEAQ (reference sequence). Trimming stripped 5 bases from V and 1 base from J, with 2 bases between. DNA for the CDR3: TGTGCCAGCAGCGGAACTAATGAAAAACTGTTTTTT. Amino acids: CASSGTNEKLFF.

The chain is built from TRBV4-3 and TRBJ1-2; no reliable D call. The length of the CDR3 is 15 residues. Germline loops: CDR1 LGHNA, CDR2 YSLEER. Trimming stripped 0 bases from V and 3 bases from J, with 11 bases between. The CDR3 here is CASSQDLGVDYGYTF. In DNA form, the CDR3 reads TGCGCCAGCAGCCAAGACCTGGGAGTGGACTATGGCTACACCTTC.

V gene TRBV27 combines with J gene TRBJ2-4; D gene unclear. V lost 4 bases and J 6 bases, leaving 10 bases between the germline ends. CDR1 is MNHEY and CDR2 is SMNVEV in the germline V gene (reference sequence). The CDR3 totals 13 residues. For the CDR3, the DNA is TGTGCCAGCAGTTCGATAGGACGAAACATTCAGTACTTC. Translating gives CASSSIGRNIQYF.

This clonotype was counted only a few times. The V gene is TRBV7-8, the J gene TRBJ2-3; 7 bases line up with TRBD2. The CDR3 is made up of 16 amino acids. Germline assignment: CDR1 SGHVS and CDR2 FQNEAQ. The junction had 6 bases not matched to a gene; V was cut back by 2 bases and J by 1 base. CDR3 nucleotides: TGTGCCAGCAGCTTATGGGGGAGGGGTCGCACAGATACGCAGTATTTT. This encodes CASSLWGRGRTDTQYF. Using reference TRBV7-8 and TRBJ2-3 for the parts outside the CDR3, the full variable domain is GAGVSQSPRYKVAKRGQDVALRCDPISGHVSLFWYQQALGQGPEFLTYFQNEAQLDKSGLPSDRFFAERPEGSVSTLKIQRTQQEDSAVYLCASSLWGRGRTDTQYFGPGTRLTVL.

The chain links TRBV15 to TRBJ2-3; D gene ambiguous. The CDR3 is 13 amino acids. CDR1 and CDR2 from the germline V gene are LNHNV and YYDKDF (reference sequence). V lost 0 bases, J lost 5 bases, and 6 bases lay in between. The CDR3 is CATSRDLQDTQYF. DNA of the CDR3: TGTGCCACCAGCAGAGATCTCCAAGATACGCAGTATTTT.

This clonotype was observed a few times. The gene calls are TRBV7-2 and TRBJ2-6; D not resolved. Per the germline V gene, CDR1 is SGHTA and CDR2 is FQGNSA. The CDR3 is 18 amino acids. V was cut by 1 base and J by 0 bases, with 13 bases left in between. The CDR3 is CASSLVGRPYSGANVLTF. The DNA of the CDR3 is TGTGCCAGCAGCTTAGTGGGCAGGCCTTACTCTGGGGCCAACGTCCTGACTTTC.

This chain links TRBV5-1 with TRBJ1-2; a weak D match, TRBD1 (6 bases). The CDR3 runs to 14 residues. Germline V lookup: CDR1 SGHRS, CDR2 YFSETQ. Trimming took off 0 bases at V and 8 bases at J, with 14 bases between the two ends. This chain's CDR3 is CASSLAARGGGYTF. The CDR3 bases are TGCGCCAGCAGCTTGGCAGCCCGAGGGGGAGGCTACACCTTC. The full variable domain, with the rest looked up from reference TRBV5-1 and TRBJ1-2, is KAGVTQTPRYLIKTRGQQVTLSCSPISGHRSVSWYQQTPGQGLQFLFEYFSETQRNKGNFPGRFSGRQFSNSRSEMNVSTLELGDSALYLCASSLAARGGGYTFGSGTRLTVV.

V is TRBV7-2 and J is TRBJ1-5; 12 nucleotides agree with TRBD1. V lost 4 bases to trimming and J lost 1 base; unmatched junction nucleotides: 14. Germline V gene data show CDR1 as SGHTA and CDR2 as FQGNSA. This CDR3 has 20 amino acids. The CDR3 sequence is CASSSDVGDRGRFSNQPQHF. CDR3 bases: TGTGCCAGCAGCTCAGACGTCGGGGACAGGGGGCGCTTCAGCAATCAGCCCCAGCATTTT.

This rearrangement joins TRBV4-1 to TRBJ2-1, with D unresolved. Germline lookup yields CDR1 MGHRA and CDR2 YSYEKL. V lost 4 bases and J lost 8, with 18 bases in between. This CDR3 contains 15 residues. This CDR3 reads CASSPGSAEPHEQFF. The CDR3 coding sequence is TGCGCCAGCAGCCCTGGATCAGCCGAACCCCATGAGCAGTTCTTC.

In this sample, this clonotype turned up a few times. The rearrangement joins TRBV20-1 to TRBJ1-6; 7 bases agree with TRBD1. The CDR3 loop spans 15 amino acids. The V gene end was trimmed by 2 bases and the J gene end by 8 bases; junction bases not matched to a gene: 9. The V gene's germline CDR1 is DFQATT and CDR2 SNEGSKA (reference sequence). The CDR3 region has the DNA TGCAGTGCTAGAAACCCGGGGACAGAGGATTCACCCCTCCACTTT. As protein: CSARNPGTEDSPLHF.

Regarding this clonotype: A much bigger clone sits one base away, suggesting this may be a read error. V usage is TRBV4-2 and J usage is TRBJ2-1; perhaps TRBD1 as D (5 bases). The J call could be wrong; TRBJ2-7 is a better fit for the DNA end. In germline, CDR1 is LGHNA, CDR2 YNFKEQ. The CDR3 loop spans 15 amino acids. CDR3 protein: CASSQATAGYNEQYF. The CDR3, as DNA: TGTGCCAGCAGCCAAGCAACCGCAGGGTACAATGAGCAGTACTTC.

The chain combines TRBV2 with TRBJ1-5, with unresolved D. The CDR3 is 12 residues long. Germline lookup yields CDR1 SNHLY and CDR2 FYNNEI. Trimming cost V 6 bases and J 6 bases, with 9 bases left between them. The CDR3 reads CASRLSGQPQHF. DNA of the CDR3: TGTGCCAGCAGATTAAGCGGTCAGCCCCAGCATTTT.

The CDR3 region is CASSLFGGDEETQYF. The CDR3 DNA reads as TGCGCCAGCAGCCTCTTCGGCGGGGACGAAGAGACCCAGTACTTC. The V gene is TRBV4-3, the J gene TRBJ2-5; D may be TRBD2 (6 bases). The ends were cut back, 4 bases at V and 3 bases at J, with 15 bases in the middle. Germline V gene data show CDR1 as LGHNA and CDR2 as YSLEER. The CDR3 consists of 15 residues.

This clonotype was detected only a few times. The chain is built from TRBV25-1 and TRBJ2-1; TRBD1 or TRBD2 may be the D gene (5 bases each). The CDR3 totals 17 residues. The germline CDR1 and CDR2 sequences are MGHDK and SYGVNS. The V end was cut by 1 base, the J end by 0 bases, with 13 bases between. This chain's CDR3 is CASSESGAVSSYNEQFF. CDR3 nucleotide sequence: TGTGCCAGCAGTGAATCCGGGGCCGTCAGCTCCTACAATGAGCAGTTCTTC.